The source of this TCR beta chain is a study of cytomegalovirus exposure and HLA in healthy donors. Details on this clone: No antigen is known for it.

Overall study findings and caveats: Roughly even sequencing depth across donors was the assumption behind the presence/absence analyses.

The PCR was carried out with 60 Vbeta primers and 13 Jbeta primers. Data came from immunoSEQ multiplex PCR; TCRdb stores just in-frame clones and leaves some out. The data show under 200,000 clones, with roughly 82% seen just once and about 0.5% held by the top ten. The CDR3 consists of 15 residues. V lost 1 base and J 0 bases, leaving 9 bases between the germline ends. CDR1 and CDR2 from the germline V gene are SGHVS and FNYEAQ. The chain recombines TRBV7-6 with TRBJ2-5; D may be TRBD2 (5 bases). Specimen: PBMCs. The receptor comes from a woman aged 45 to 65 in good health and CMV-seronegative. The CDR3 loop is CASSLGVGDQETQYF. The DNA for the CDR3 is TGTGCCAGCAGCTTAGGCGTCGGGGACCAAGAGACCCAGTACTTC.